This section outlines one T cell receptor (beta chain) sequence together with its context. Its antigen remains unidentified. This sample is drawn from a study of cytomegalovirus exposure and HLA in healthy donors. General study findings and limits: The CMV antigen specificity of a few CMV-associated chains was confirmed through in vitro analysis. The classifier was said to identify cytomegalovirus status with high specificity and sensitivity.

The CDR3 sequence is 15 residues long. V gave up 4 bases and J gave up 8 bases; unmatched junction bases: 8. CDR1 SGHRS and CDR2 YFSETQ come from the germline V gene. Sequencing used immunoSEQ multiplex PCR; TCRdb keeps in-frame clones, though not all of them. The profile shows about 260,000 clones, about nine tenths of them singletons. The donors were part of the roughly 110-subject validation cohort, which stood apart from the roughly 670-subject first cohort. V usage is TRBV5-1 and J usage is TRBJ2-1, with 11 bases lining up with TRBD1. The sequenced material came from PBMCs. This clonotype was sampled from a young woman in good health and CMV-seronegative. In nucleotides, the CDR3 is TGCGCCAGCAGCCGGACCGGACAGGGGGCCGATGAGCAGTTCTTC. Translation: CASSRTGQGADEQFF.